Listed below are T cell receptor beta chains from one sample, sequenced in a study of follicular helper T cells after annual influenza vaccination. Sequencing used immunoSEQ multiplex PCR; TCRdb keeps in-frame clones, though not all of them. Of about 2,700 clones listed, 65% to 85% were seen once; the top ten hold 1.5%. The sequences come from CXCR5+ CD38- circulating T follicular helper cells from blood, collected on the day of influenza vaccination. The receptor source for this set is an adult who received the influenza vaccine. Each CDR3 is given with its conserved first and last residue.

TRBJ1-5,TRBV6-6,12,CALGRRYQPQHF
TRBJ2-1,TRBV2,13,CASGSDRGDEQFF
TRBJ2-3,TRBV5-1,16,CASSLRQVGNTDTQYF
TRBJ2-2,TRBV4-1,14,CASSQDLWGRELFF
TRBJ1-4,TRBV28,15,CASSPPGASYEKLFF
TRBJ2-7,TRBV13,11,CASSLGDEQYF
TRBJ1-2,TRBV4-2,14,CASSQGQAIGGYTF
TRBJ1-1,TRBV7-3,15,CASSPSPGPNTEAFF
TRBJ2-1,TRBV10-3,15,CAISESSGWHNEQFF
TRBJ2-2,TRBV27,13,CASRSTNTGELFF
TRBJ1-2,TRBV14,14,CASSQASTVYGYTF
TRBJ1-1,TRBV11-2,13,CASRYTGGTEAFF
TRBJ2-3,TRBV5-8,11,CASSLASAQYF
TRBJ1-6,TRBV18,15,CASSTNRGPNSPLHF
TRBJ2-5,TRBV29-1,14,CSVLAGTVRGTQYF
TRBJ2-3,TRBV6-4,15,CASSLAGGSSDTQYF
TRBJ1-2,TRBV2,13,CASVGGIGYGYTF
TRBJ1-4,TRBV4-2,15,CASSQDFQGREKLFF
TRBJ2-3,TRBV27,13,CASSSPRGGRQYF
TRBJ2-3,TRBV9,15,CASSVGQGATDTQYF
TRBJ2-1,TRBV19,12,CASSTSPGEQFF
TRBJ2-7,TRBV5-6,15,CASSGTGGSPYEQYF
TRBJ2-1,TRBV4-2,15,CASQPRAGGDNEQFF
TRBJ2-3,TRBV11-3,14,CASSLQGSTDTQYF
TRBJ1-4,TRBV4-3,14,CASSQVQGDEKLFF
TRBJ1-4,TRBV2,14,CASNLGQRNEKLFF
TRBJ1-2,TRBV28,13,CASSLKGFYGYTF
TRBJ1-4,TRBV5-1,15,CASSPGQATNEKLFF
TRBJ2-5,TRBV2,14,CASGPGLVSETQYF
TRBJ1-2,TRBV11-2,13,CASSLGQGVGYTF
TRBJ1-2,TRBV6-5,14,CASSQTQGRYGYTF
TRBJ1-1,TRBV5-6,13,CASSFWGRTEAFF
TRBJ2-1,TRBV7-6,15,CASSRLLAGDNEQFF
TRBJ2-3,TRBV6-9,15,CASRGPGLVADTQYF
TRBJ1-2,TRBV7-8,15,CASSHRQGGNYGYTF
TRBJ2-7,TRBV4-1,15,CASSQATTVLREQYF
TRBJ1-4,TRBV7-2,15,CASSLARQGGEKLFF
TRBJ2-3,TRBV7-9,13,CASSLEFLDTQYF
TRBJ2-2,TRBV19,15,CASRDRGANTGELFF
TRBJ2-6,TRBV7-2,15,CASSLVLSGANVLTF
TRBJ1-3,TRBV5-6,14,CASSSDSSGNTIYF
TRBJ1-2,TRBV5-4,13,CASSFGAGRGYTF